This entry lists 30 T cell receptor beta chains sequenced from one sample in a study of T cells after yellow fever vaccination (dated by TCRdb to between 2018 and 2021). Preparation of the library involved 5' RACE. The reads were generated on an Illumina NovaSeq 6000. TCRdb redid the processing of the public reads, applying fastp at Q25 and MiXCR, and retained in-frame beta chains. Rows are unified per CDR3 protein, each entry keeping the most common DNA and genes. The sample table holds some 240,000 distinct CDR3 sequences, of which about 3% were seen once. Approximately 3% of the sample lies in the top ten. This specimen's treatment or condition label, interpreted: live attenuated yellow fever vaccine strain. The sample was CD4+ T cells sorted from PBMCs, taken 10 days after the yellow fever booster vaccination. The receptors here all came from a man younger than 35 who received the YFV17D yellow fever vaccine.

This chain uses TRBV5-8 with TRBJ2-7; 9 bases match TRBD1. Germline-derived CDR1 and CDR2 are SGHTS and YDEGEE. CDR3 length equals 15 residues. The V and J ends lost 4 bases and 0 bases, in that order; junction bases with no gene match: 5. The CDR3 here is CASSRGQGSSYEQYF. The DNA for the CDR3 is TGTGCCAGCAGCAGAGGACAGGGGAGCTCCTACGAGCAGTACTTC.

A few counts support this clonotype. The V gene is TRBV7-2, the J gene TRBJ2-1; D gene uncertain. Deletions cut 2 bases from V and 8 bases from J, with 16 bases between. This CDR3 contains 15 residues. Per the germline V gene, CDR1 is SGHTA and CDR2 is FQGNSA. The CDR3: CASSLSAPRTYEQFF. The CDR3 nucleotides read TGTGCCAGCAGCTTATCGGCCCCTAGAACCTATGAGCAGTTCTTC.

In its sample, this clonotype was seen a few times. This CDR3 reads CASSQGNGGQETQYF. In DNA, the CDR3 is TGTGCCAGCAGCCAGGGGAACGGGGGCCAAGAGACCCAGTACTTC. The chain couples TRBV3-1 to TRBJ2-5; D perhaps matches TRBD2 (6 bases). Germline-derived CDR1 and CDR2 are LGHDT and YNNKEL (reference sequence). V was trimmed by 3 bases and J by 1 base, leaving 12 bases between them. The CDR3 loop spans 15 amino acids.

The chain employs TRBV19 and TRBJ1-2; TRBD1 matches 9 bases. Germline CDR1 and CDR2: LNHDA and SQIVND (reference sequence). Germline trimming cut 5 bases from V and 6 bases from J; bases unmatched to any gene: 1. This CDR3 region has 12 residues. CDR3 amino acids: CASSHRGHGYTF. The CDR3 coding sequence is TGTGCCAGTAGTCACAGGGGGCATGGCTACACCTTC.

This clonotype has at least ten counts. The rearrangement links TRBV20-1 to TRBJ1-5, with D unclear. The CDR3 totals 15 residues. Germline values: CDR1 DFQATT, CDR2 SNEGSKA (reference sequence). V was pared by 4 bases and J by 0 bases, with 13 bases between. This chain's CDR3 is CSATARLYSNQPQHF. CDR3 bases: TGCAGTGCTACTGCTCGGCTCTATAGCAATCAGCCCCAGCATTTT.

The CDR3 bases are TGTGCCAGCAGTTTGGGCTCCCGGGGGAGCGGGGAGACCCAGTACTTC. It encodes CASSLGSRGSGETQYF. The chain uses TRBV12-3 or TRBV12-4 and TRBJ2-5; TRBD2 is a possible D gene (6 bases). V was cut by 3 bases and J by 5 bases, with 19 bases left in between. The CDR3 totals 16 residues.

This clonotype has ten or more counts. This rearrangement joins TRBV4-3 to TRBJ2-2; D remains ambiguous. CDR3 size: 14 residues. The V gene lost 0 bases and the J gene lost 5 bases, with 7 bases spanning the gap. Germline loops: CDR1 LGHNA, CDR2 YSLEER. The CDR3 here is CASSQEWGTGELFF. The DNA of the CDR3 is TGCGCCAGCAGCCAAGAATGGGGTACCGGGGAGCTGTTTTTT.

This clonotype was counted many times. CDR3 region: CSAREGSWGDEQFF. For the CDR3, the DNA is TGCAGTGCTAGAGAAGGGAGCTGGGGTGATGAGCAGTTCTTC. The genes are TRBV20-1 and TRBJ2-1; weak D call: TRBD2 (5 bases). The germline V and J ends were trimmed by 0 bases and 8 bases, with 14 bases remaining between them. Germline CDR1 reads DFQATT; CDR2 reads SNEGSKA (reference sequence). The CDR3 has 14 residues.

The chain carries TRBV12-3 or TRBV12-4 and TRBJ1-3; 8 bases are a match to TRBD1. The CDR3 totals 14 residues. J lost 1 base, V lost 7 bases, and 3 bases had no gene match. The CDR3 nucleotides are TGTGCCAGCAACCAGGGGGCTTCTGGAAACACCATATATTTT. Protein sequence: CASNQGASGNTIYF.

This clonotype occurred a few times. The chain recombines TRBV7-2 with TRBJ2-5; TRBD2 matches at 8 bases. In germline, CDR1 is SGHTA, CDR2 FQGNSA. The CDR3 is 14 amino acids. The V and J ends lost 1 base and 5 bases, in that order; junction bases with no gene match: 3. The chain's CDR3 is CASSLELAEETQYF. CDR3 DNA sequence: TGTGCCAGCAGCTTAGAACTAGCGGAGGAGACCCAGTACTTC.

A few counts support this clonotype. The J gene is TRBJ1-5, the V gene TRBV12-3 or TRBV12-4; maybe TRBD1 (5 bases). The CDR3 contains 13 residues. Trimming pared 2 bases from V and 7 bases from J, leaving 9 bases between. The CDR3 sequence: CASSLNQGQPQHF. For the CDR3, the DNA is TGTGCCAGCAGTTTAAACCAGGGACAGCCCCAGCATTTT.

The table lists this clonotype with many counts. The chain uses TRBV30 and TRBJ1-2, with TRBD1 matching over 7 bases. Germline V gives CDR1 GTSNPN, CDR2 SVGIG (reference sequence). V shed 2 bases and J 2 bases; nucleotides not matched to a gene: 2. This CDR3 region has 13 residues. The CDR3 DNA reads TGTGCCTGGAGTCCGGACAGGAACTATGGCTACACCTTC. Amino acids: CAWSPDRNYGYTF.

There are many counts of this clonotype. The J gene is TRBJ1-1, the V gene TRBV7-2; D remains unclear. This CDR3 comprises 11 residues. V shed 5 bases and J shed 5 bases, with 6 bases lying between them. Germline CDR1 reads SGHTA; CDR2 reads FQGNSA. CDR3 protein: CASSRQTEAFF. CDR3 DNA sequence: TGTGCCAGCAGCCGCCAAACTGAAGCTTTCTTT. The full variable domain, rest sourced from reference TRBV7-2 and TRBJ1-1, is GAGVSQSPSNKVTEKGKDVELRCDPISGHTALYWYRQSLGQGLEFLIYFQGNSAPDKSGLPSDRFSAERTGGSVSTLTIQRTQQEDSAVYLCASSRQTEAFFGQGTRLTVV.

This clonotype was counted many times. V gene TRBV20-1 combines with J gene TRBJ1-1, with D unresolved. Trimming stripped 1 base from V and 7 bases from J, with 7 bases between. The CDR3 extends over 11 amino acids. CDR1 is DFQATT and CDR2 is SNEGSKA in the germline V gene (reference sequence). The CDR3 DNA sequence: TGCAGTGCTAGAGGACGGATTGAAGCTTTCTTT. The encoded protein is CSARGRIEAFF.

This clonotype was seen more than once but under ten times. The J gene is TRBJ2-5, the V gene TRBV14, with 7 bases fitting TRBD1. The CDR3 is 14 amino acids. V gave up 3 bases and J gave up 4 bases; unmatched junction bases: 5. Per germline, CDR1 SGHDN and CDR2 FVKESK. The chain's CDR3 is CASSQINRGETQYF. For the CDR3, the DNA is TGTGCCAGCAGCCAGATCAACAGGGGAGAGACCCAGTACTTC.

This clonotype was seen a handful of times. V gene TRBV23-1 combines with J gene TRBJ2-2; 12 positions match TRBD2. TRBV23-1 is noted as an ORF with a role that remains uncertain. The CDR3 covers 19 residues. V gave up 1 base and J gave up 4 bases; unmatched junction bases: 10. Here the CDR3 reads CASSQFRLAGGPGTGELFF. CDR3 bases: TGCGCCAGCAGTCAATTCAGGCTAGCGGGGGGGCCCGGCACCGGGGAGCTGTTTTTT.

This clonotype was recorded at least ten times. V gene TRBV4-2 combines with J gene TRBJ2-3; D perhaps matches TRBD2 (6 bases). Trimming took off 4 bases at V and 5 bases at J, with 10 bases between the two ends. CDR3 length: 13 amino acids. Germline V gives CDR1 LGHNA, CDR2 YNFKEQ. This CDR3 is CASSPPGGDTQYF. CDR3 in DNA: TGTGCCAGCAGCCCACCCGGGGGAGATACGCAGTATTTT.

Concerning this clonotype: A much larger clone differs by one base, so this may be a read error. It is likely a read error, because the conserved phenylalanine at the end of the CDR3 is missing. The rearrangement uses TRBV11-2 and TRBJ2-5; 7 bases match TRBD2. The germline V gene has CDR1 SGHAT and CDR2 FQNNGV. The CDR3 contains 16 residues. Trimming removed 4 bases from V and 0 bases from J; junction bases left unmatched: 8. CDR3 in amino acids: CASSSAWGGDQETQYL. The DNA of the CDR3 is TGTGCCAGCAGCTCTGCTTGGGGGGGGGACCAAGAGACCCAGTACTTA.

The sample holds many counts of this clonotype. A read error may produce the germline difference seen at one junction end. The V gene is TRBV28, the J gene TRBJ2-3, with TRBD2 as a possible D gene (7 bases). The germline V gene has CDR1 MDHEN and CDR2 SYDVKM. The CDR3 is 14 residues long. CDR3 protein: CASSSGGRTDTQYF. In nucleotides, the CDR3 is TGCGCCAGCAGCTCGGGGGGCCGGACAGATACGCAGTATTTT.

The sample holds many counts of this clonotype. The genes are TRBV7-9 and TRBJ2-3; D is ambiguous. The V and J ends lost 3 bases and 4 bases respectively, with 20 bases between them. This CDR3 region has 17 residues. Germline CDR1 is SEHNR and CDR2 is FQNEAQ (reference sequence). The CDR3 here is CASSFFPVWGYADTQYF. CDR3 coding DNA: TGTGCCAGCAGCTTTTTCCCAGTGTGGGGATATGCAGATACGCAGTATTTT.

This chain connects TRBV6-6 to TRBJ2-7; 7 bases fit TRBD1. This CDR3 comprises 14 residues. With V trimmed by 7 bases and J by 2 bases, 8 bases remained unmatched. Germline V lookup: CDR1 MNHNY, CDR2 SVGAGI (reference sequence). CDR3 nucleotides: TGTGCCAGCACTAAATCCGGACAGGCCTACGAGCAGTACGTC. Residues: CASTKSGQAYEQYV.

The chain joins TRBV7-2 to TRBJ2-1; D assignment may be TRBD1 or TRBD2 (5 bases each). CDR3 size: 16 residues. Per germline, CDR1 SGHTA and CDR2 FQGNSA. The germline V and J ends were trimmed by 5 bases and 8 bases, with 22 bases remaining between them. The CDR3 loop is CASSPRRDPAGDEQFF. The CDR3 nucleotides are TGTGCCAGCAGCCCCCGCCGGGACCCAGCCGGGGATGAGCAGTTCTTC.

This clonotype was seen more than once but under ten times. The V gene is TRBV6-5, the J gene TRBJ1-6; the match to TRBD1 covers 10 bases. The CDR3 runs to 14 residues. V lost 7 bases, J lost 11 bases, and 8 bases stayed unmatched. Per germline, CDR1 MNHEY and CDR2 SVGAGI. Written as DNA, the CDR3 is TGTGCCAGCACGAATCCGGGACAGGGGACACCCCTCCACTTT. Translated: CASTNPGQGTPLHF.

V usage is TRBV12-3 or TRBV12-4 and J usage is TRBJ1-1; 10 nucleotides align to TRBD1. CDR3 length: 14 amino acids. Losses at the gene ends were 5 bases for V and 6 bases for J; bases not matched to a gene: 6. The DNA of the CDR3 is TGTGCCAGCAGTCCCCGGACAGGGGGAGCTGAAGCTTTCTTT. It specifies CASSPRTGGAEAFF.

The V call is TRBV20-1, the J call TRBJ2-7; D remains unclear. Trimming removed 0 bases at V and 4 bases at J, with 10 bases between. Germline lookup yields CDR1 DFQATT and CDR2 SNEGSKA (reference sequence). The CDR3 consists of 13 residues. CDR3 sequence (DNA): TGCAGTGCTAGAGACCCCGTCGCGTACGAGCAGTACTTC. Translating gives CSARDPVAYEQYF.

This clonotype came up many times. The rearrangement uses TRBV15 and TRBJ1-5, with 8 bases identical to TRBD1. The length of the CDR3 is 16 residues. Trimming cost V 1 base and J 5 bases; bases outside gene matches: 7. Germline CDR1 is LNHNV and CDR2 is YYDKDF (reference sequence). Here the CDR3 reads CATSRAQGEGDQPQHF. CDR3 DNA sequence: TGTGCCACCAGCAGAGCACAGGGGGAAGGAGATCAGCCCCAGCATTTT.

The CDR3 spells CASSLLGLAGDTDTQYF. CDR3 coding DNA: TGCGCCAGCAGCTTACTAGGCCTAGCGGGGGATACAGATACGCAGTATTTT. The rearrangement joins TRBV5-1 to TRBJ2-3; 10 bases match TRBD2. Germline loops: CDR1 SGHRS, CDR2 YFSETQ. Losses at the gene ends were 2 bases for V and 3 bases for J; bases not matched to a gene: 9. This CDR3 contains 17 residues. The full variable domain, its missing parts supplied by reference TRBV5-1 and TRBJ2-3, is KAGVTQTPRYLIKTRGQQVTLSCSPISGHRSVSWYQQTPGQGLQFLFEYFSETQRNKGNFPGRFSGRQFSNSRSEMNVSTLELGDSALYLCASSLLGLAGDTDTQYFGPGTRLTVL.

This clonotype was detected a few times. The chain joins TRBV19 to TRBJ1-5; the match to TRBD1 covers 7 bases. Trimming took 6 bases from V and 7 from J; bases not matched to a gene: 12. CDR3 length: 15 amino acids. From germline, CDR1 is LNHDA and CDR2 SQIVND (reference sequence). CDR3 amino acids: CASSPDRRDRQPQHF. The CDR3, as DNA: TGTGCCAGTAGCCCGGACAGGAGGGATAGACAGCCCCAGCATTTT.

This clonotype was counted many times. This chain uses TRBV15 with TRBJ1-4, with 12 bases aligning to TRBD1. V lost 4 bases to trimming and J lost 3 bases; unmatched junction nucleotides: 9. The CDR3 is made up of 18 amino acids. The germline gives CDR1 LNHNV, CDR2 YYDKDF (reference sequence). The CDR3, as DNA: TGTGCCACCAGCACCCGGGACAGGGGGCTTTTGGCTAATGAAAAACTGTTTTTT. Translating gives CATSTRDRGLLANEKLFF.

This clonotype turned up a few times. The chain combines TRBV20-1 with TRBJ1-2; TRBD1 might be the D (5 bases). The V gene lost 5 bases and the J gene lost 7 bases, with 11 bases spanning the gap. This CDR3 region has 11 residues. Germline values: CDR1 DFQATT, CDR2 SNEGSKA (reference sequence). The DNA of the CDR3 is TGCAGTGCTCCAGGGTATGGTGGCTACACCTTC. This translates into CSAPGYGGYTF.